Listed below are T cell receptor beta chains from one sample, sequenced in a study of neurological immune-mediated disorders. In TCRdb, the 5' RACE reads were re-called with MiXCR into one record per CDR3 protein. The sample lists more than 50,000 distinct CDR3 sequences, 9.5% to 12% occurring once. Sequencing was done on a sample of PBMCs. Receptor source: a man between 60 and 70 years old in good health. The CDR3 runs from the conserved cysteine through the conserved F or W. D genes are given only for firm matches. Some rows have no size entry. The others give once, few or many, or a class for an expanded clone.

V gene	clone size	D gene	J gene	CDR3 DNA	CDR3 protein
TRBV20-1	few	TRBD2	TRBJ2-3	TGCAGTGCCTATCTTAGCGGGAGCCCAGATACGCAGTATTTT	CSAYLSGSPDTQYF
TRBV18	many	.	TRBJ2-3	TGTGCCAGCTCACCTAGCACAGATACGCAGTATTTT	CASSPSTDTQYF
TRBV7-2	many	TRBD2	TRBJ2-3	TGTGCCAGCAGCTTAATAGCTAGCGGGGGGGCCAGGGATACGCAGTATTTT	CASSLIASGGARDTQYF
TRBV12-3/TRBV12-4	many	TRBD2	TRBJ2-1	TGTGCCAGCAGTTTTACAAGCGGGGGGGATGAGCAGTTCTTC	CASSFTSGGDEQFF
TRBV20-1	many	.	TRBJ2-1	TGCAGTGCTAGATCGGACGTCTTTAATGAGCAGTTCTTC	CSARSDVFNEQFF
TRBV20-1	many	.	TRBJ1-4	TGCAGTGCCTTGGACCAACATGGGGGTGAAAAACTGTTTTTT	CSALDQHGGEKLFF
TRBV19	few	.	TRBJ2-3	TGTGCCAGTAATGGCCGTCGTTCAGATACGCAGTATTTT	CASNGRRSDTQYF
TRBV7-8	many	.	TRBJ1-5	TGTGCCAGCAGCTCCAGGGACCAGCCCCAGCATTTT	CASSSRDQPQHF
TRBV12-3/TRBV12-4	.	.	TRBJ2-5	TGTGCCAGCAGTTTCGTTGGAGAGACCCAGTACTTC	CASSFVGETQYF
TRBV7-9	many	TRBD1	TRBJ2-2	TGTGCCAGCAGCCCCCCGGGACAGGGCCCCGGGGAGCTGTTTTTT	CASSPPGQGPGELFF
TRBV20-1	many	.	TRBJ1-5	TGCAGTGCTAGCCCAACTGGGAAAATTAGCAATCAGCCCCAGCATTTT	CSASPTGKISNQPQHF
TRBV20-1	many	.	TRBJ1-5	TGCAGTGCTAGAGGGTCAGGGAGCAATCAGCCCCAGCATTTT	CSARGSGSNQPQHF
TRBV7-2	many	.	TRBJ2-3	TGTGCCAGCAGCCCCCGGGCGCCGACAGATACGCAGTATTTT	CASSPRAPTDTQYF
TRBV5-6	many	.	TRBJ2-2	TGTGCCAGCAGCCACAACGGACAGAACACCGGGGAGCTGTTTTTT	CASSHNGQNTGELFF
TRBV5-5	many	.	TRBJ1-1	TGTGCCAGCAGCTTGGCCCCTATGAACACTGAAGCTTTCTTT	CASSLAPMNTEAFF
TRBV21-1	many	.	TRBJ1-5	TGTGCCAGCAGCAAAAGACACAGCAATCAGCCCCAGCATTTT	CASSKRHSNQPQHF
TRBV5-6	many	TRBD1	TRBJ1-1	TGTGCCAGCAGCTTGGGGACAGGGAACACTGAAGCTTTCTTT	CASSLGTGNTEAFF
TRBV28	many	TRBD1	TRBJ1-2	TGTGCCAGCAGTCCGTCGGACAGGGCCCCTCTCTATGGCTACACCTTC	CASSPSDRAPLYGYTF
TRBV24-1	many	.	TRBJ2-2	TGTGCCACCAGTGATTTAAGACACGGGGAGCTGTTTTTT	CATSDLRHGELFF
TRBV2	many	TRBD2	TRBJ2-3	TGTGCCAGCAGTGCGGGGGGAGGCACAGATACGCAGTATTTT	CASSAGGGTDTQYF
TRBV20-1	many	TRBD1	TRBJ2-1	TGCAGTGCTCCTCGACAGGGGTCCTACAATGAGCAGTTCTTC	CSAPRQGSYNEQFF
TRBV7-2	many	.	TRBJ1-2	TGTGCCACCGACCGAGGAGGTTCCTATGGCTACACCTTC	CATDRGGSYGYTF
TRBV28	many	.	TRBJ2-7	TGTGCCAGCAGTCAGGGACCCCGGGAGCAGTACTTC	CASSQGPREQYF
TRBV12-3/TRBV12-4	many	.	TRBJ1-5	TGTGCCAGCAGTTCCAGGACGGTTAGCAATCAGCCCCAGCATTTT	CASSSRTVSNQPQHF
TRBV18	many	.	TRBJ1-5	TGTGCCAGCTCACCACCGGGCGCGGGCAATCAGCCCCAGCATTTT	CASSPPGAGNQPQHF
TRBV6-2/TRBV6-3	many	TRBD2	TRBJ2-1	TGTGCCAGCAGCCGCGGGGGGACCAATGAGCAGTTCTTC	CASSRGGTNEQFF
TRBV5-1	.	TRBD2	TRBJ2-2	TGCGCCAGCAGAAGACTAGCCGACACCGGGGAGCTGTTTTTT	CASRRLADTGELFF
TRBV6-5	many	.	TRBJ1-6	TGTGCCAGCAGGACCGACGGGAACAATTCACCCCTCCACTTT	CASRTDGNNSPLHF
TRBV5-6	.	.	TRBJ1-1	TGTGCCAGCAGCGCCCTGGGACAGAACACTGAAGCTTTCTTT	CASSALGQNTEAFF
TRBV27	many	.	TRBJ1-6	TGTGCCAGCAGTTTCCACAATTCACCCCTCCACTTT	CASSFHNSPLHF
TRBV20-1	many	.	TRBJ1-1	TGCAGTGCTTCTCCGGTAAATACTGAAGCTTTCTTT	CSASPVNTEAFF
TRBV28	many	.	TRBJ1-1	TGTGCTTCACTAAATTCCCGGGGACGGGGGACTGAAGCTTTCTTT	CASLNSRGRGTEAFF
TRBV7-2	many	.	TRBJ2-7	TGTGCCAGCAGCTTAGATGCGGCCGGGTCCTACGAGCAGTACTTC	CASSLDAAGSYEQYF
TRBV23-1	.	.	TRBJ2-6	TGCGCCAGCAGCCAAGGGTACTCTGGGGCCAACGTCCTGACTTTC	CASSQGYSGANVLTF
TRBV18	many	.	TRBJ2-2	TGTGCCAGCTCGAGCCGGGACATAAACACCGGGGAGCTGTTTTTT	CASSSRDINTGELFF
TRBV4-2	.	.	TRBJ2-7	TGTGTCAGCCAAGATCAGCAGGTAGCTCCTAGTGTGCAGTACTTC	CVSQDQQVAPSVQYF
TRBV7-2	many	TRBD2	TRBJ2-3	TGTGCCAGCAGAAGGCGACTAGCGGGGGTTCCCCCCAACAGCACAGATACGCAGTATTTT	CASRRRLAGVPPNSTDTQYF
TRBV5-1	many	TRBD1	TRBJ1-4	TGCGCCAGCAGATTACCCGGGACAGGGAATGAAAAACTGTTTTTT	CASRLPGTGNEKLFF
TRBV10-2	many	TRBD1	TRBJ1-2	TGCGCCAGCAGTGAATCCGGGGCAGGGGGCGATGGCTACACCTTC	CASSESGAGGDGYTF
TRBV27	.	TRBD1	TRBJ2-2	TGTGCCAGCAGCTGGACAGGGTCCACCGGGGAGCTGTTTTTT	CASSWTGSTGELFF
TRBV29-1	few	TRBD1	TRBJ2-7	TGCAGCGCTCCCAGACAGGGGGCTTCCACCTACGAGCAGTACTTC	CSAPRQGASTYEQYF
TRBV2	many	TRBD1	TRBJ2-7	TGTGCCAGCAGGTGGGACAGCCCCTACGAGCAGTACTTC	CASRWDSPYEQYF
TRBV7-3	.	.	TRBJ1-1	TGTGCCAGCAGCTCGACATGGGGTACTGAAGCTTTCTTT	CASSSTWGTEAFF
TRBV2	many	TRBD1	TRBJ1-2	TGTGCCAGCAAGTGGGGGACAGGGGGTGCCTATGGCTACACCTTC	CASKWGTGGAYGYTF
TRBV5-1	many	.	TRBJ2-7	TGCGCCAGCAGCTTACAGGGATCCTACGAGCAGTACTTC	CASSLQGSYEQYF
TRBV27	few	.	TRBJ1-2	TGTGCCAGCAGAGGCAGGGTCGAGGGCTACACCTTC	CASRGRVEGYTF
TRBV7-8	many	TRBD1	TRBJ2-2	TGTGCCAGCAGCTTAGGCAAGGGGGCGGGGGAGCTGTTTTTT	CASSLGKGAGELFF
TRBV7-2	.	.	TRBJ1-1	TGTGCCAGCAGCGCTACGGGGGCAGGTGAAGCTTTCTTT	CASSATGAGEAFF
TRBV18	.	TRBD1	TRBJ1-1	TGTGCCAGCTCACCGAACAGGGGTCGCACGAACACTGAAGCTTTCTTT	CASSPNRGRTNTEAFF
TRBV6-2/TRBV6-3	.	.	TRBJ1-1	TGTGCCAGCAGTTCCCGGGATACTCTGAACACTGAAGCTTTCTTT	CASSSRDTLNTEAFF